This T cell receptor (beta chain) was recovered during a study of CD8 T cells in ankylosing spondylitis. Findings and limits, study-wide: Enrichment of disease-linked clones was reportedly significant in matched ankylosing spondylitis synovial fluid.

TCRdb recomputed calls from the 5' RACE reads with MiXCR, one row per CDR3 protein. The repertoire holds about 160,000 distinct CDR3 sequences, with around 17% as singletons. Germline loops: CDR1 SGHTA, CDR2 FQGNSA. CDR3 length equals 14 residues. V shed 3 bases and J shed 8 bases, with 16 bases lying between them. This clonotype was seen a handful of times. The antigen is unknown. The clonotype was recovered from a male donor with ankylosing spondylitis or in good health (not recorded which). The specimen was blood, either unsorted or a sorted T cell fraction (not recorded which). The chain combines TRBV7-2 with TRBJ1-2, with D unclear. The CDR3 here is CASSLVEGILGYTF. In nucleotides, the CDR3 is TGTGCCAGCAGCTTGGTCGAGGGTATACTAGGCTACACCTTC.